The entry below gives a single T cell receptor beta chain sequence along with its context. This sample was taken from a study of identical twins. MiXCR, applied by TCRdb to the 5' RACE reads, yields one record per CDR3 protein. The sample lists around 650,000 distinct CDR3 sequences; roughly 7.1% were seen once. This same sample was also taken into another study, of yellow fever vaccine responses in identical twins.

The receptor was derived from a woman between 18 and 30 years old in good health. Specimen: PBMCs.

The CDR3 sequence: CASSAGLANEKLFF. Here the CDR3 DNA reads TGTGCCAGCTCGGCGGGACTCGCGAATGAAAAACTGTTTTTT. V usage is TRBV18 and J usage is TRBJ1-4; possibly TRBD1 for D (5 bases). The CDR3 is 14 residues long. V shed 6 bases and J shed 5 bases, with 13 bases lying between them. Germline-derived CDR1 and CDR2 are KGHSH and LQKENI.